This T cell receptor beta chain was captured by sequencing in a study of blood T cell repertoires in COVID-19 (dated by TCRdb to 2018 to 2021). Study-wide context: Samples from collaborators originated in the United States, Italy and Spain and spanned both the acute and convalescent phases of COVID-19. The material from the prospective study consisted of cDNA or gDNA derived from T cells, B-cell-depleted T cells, or PBMCs. Deeply sampled blood TCRbeta repertoires from subjects exposed to, actively infected with, or recovered from COVID-19 were included in the dataset. The repertoires were released in a freely available public database intended as a resource for research on the immune response to SARS-CoV-2. The samples were drawn from two sources: the first 160 participants of the ongoing ImmuneRACE study, and 1,200 or so subjects contributed by 6 global collaborators. The sample metadata nearly always contained a de-identified subject ID, COVID-19 status, age in years and sex. Where HLA class I and class II types were available, the types were taken from metadata supplied by the sample provider, not from assay-based typing. Paper-wide results and their limitations: Clinical and demographic metadata were provided uncurated, with the amount varying by source and participant.

Samples from volunteer blood donors who had recovered from COVID-19 were contributed by a second Seattle source. The collaborating institutions used their own protocols to collect whole blood in K2EDTA tubes. For TCRbeta analysis, collaborators shipped samples in one of three forms: frozen whole blood, isolated PBMCs, or DNA extracted from either of those sample types. The sample holds a few counts of this clone. Its antigen is currently not known. Base-call qualities are not available, and no considerably larger clone is one nucleotide away. CDR1 and CDR2 (LGHNA, YNFKEQ) derive from the germline V gene. Trimming takes 1 base off V and 5 bases off J; junction bases not matched to a gene: 4. Inclusive of the bounding cysteine and phenylalanine, the CDR3 is 15 residues long. Only CDR3 DNA remains: 45 bases, in frame from the first base. The immunoSEQ Assay, a bias-controlled multiplex PCR, was used to amplify TCRbeta CDR3 regions from genomic DNA. The source study handled its data this way. Within the assay, amplification of reference gene primers was used to estimate how many nucleated cells each sample contained. To quantify the absolute abundance of each unique TCRbeta CDR3 rearrangement, sequence reads were collapsed and filtered. For each sample, productive Simpson clonality was calculated as the square root of Simpson's diversity index over productive rearrangements. TCRdb retrieved this table from immuneACCESS and kept in-frame rearrangements only. Not all clones are present; in checked studies, unresolved V genes account for under half, and no reason is known for the remainder. V and J calls and clone size are those listed in that table; D and trimming were worked out from the DNA. The sample table lists 280,000 or so clones, approximately 89% of them with a count of one. 6.9% of the sample is taken by the ten largest.

Recombination linked TRBV4-2 to TRBJ2-2, and 7 junctional nucleotides match TRBD1. The sample comprised peripheral blood. This sequence originates from a woman aged 30 to 39 who had recovered from COVID-19. The nucleotides read TGTGCCAGCAGCCAAGGCCAGGGGGAGACCGGGGAGCTGTTTTTT. This codes for CASSQGQGETGELFF.